A single sample is the source of the 16 T cell receptor beta chains below, sequenced in a study of blood T cell repertoires in COVID-19. Profiling relied on immunoSEQ multiplex PCR, and the TCRdb table lists in-frame clones only, not all of them. The sample has about 160,000 clones, around 84% seen once; the top ten hold less than 20%. The sequenced sample consisted of peripheral blood. Receptor source: a woman older than 75 with acute or convalescent COVID-19.

The genes are TRBV10-1 and TRBJ2-5, with D perhaps matching TRBD1 (6 bases). This CDR3 is built from 13 residues. Per the germline V gene, CDR1 is WNHNN and CDR2 is SYGVQD (reference sequence). Between the trimmed V and J ends, which lost 6 bases and 1 base, there was a span of 9 bases. The CDR3 loop is CASSGQIQETQYF. The CDR3 DNA follows: TGCGCCAGCAGCGGACAGATCCAAGAGACCCAGTACTTC.

The count of this clone is one. The rearrangement uses TRBV28 and TRBJ1-1; 8 nucleotides match TRBD1. This CDR3 region has 16 residues. Germline CDR1 MDHEN, CDR2 SYDVKM. V trimming: 2 bases; J trimming: 6 bases; junction bases outside the gene matches: 11. This chain's CDR3 is CASSLPRSDRVAEAFF. DNA for the CDR3: TGTGCCAGCAGTTTACCCCGCTCGGACAGGGTGGCTGAAGCTTTCTTT. The entire variable domain, with the rest obtained from reference TRBV28 and TRBJ1-1, is as follows: DVKVTQSSRYLVKRTGEKVFLECVQDMDHENMFWYRQDPGLGLRLIYFSYDVKMKEKGDIPEGYSVSREKKERFSLILESASTNQTSMYLCASSLPRSDRVAEAFFGQGTRLTVV.

The rearrangement uses TRBV3-1 (or the pseudogene TRBV3-2) and TRBJ2-5, with 10 nucleotides matching TRBD2. The CDR3 extends over 15 amino acids. From germline, CDR1 is LGHDT and CDR2 YNNKEL (reference sequence). V was pared by 6 bases and J by 1 base, with 5 bases of the junction left unmatched. The chain's CDR3 is CASRDRLAGQETQYF. The CDR3 DNA sequence: TGTGCCAGCAGGGATCGACTAGCGGGCCAAGAGACCCAGTACTTC.

The chain has TRBV7-9 and TRBJ2-7; 13 bases agree with TRBD2. The V and J ends lost 5 bases and 4 bases, in that order; junction bases with no gene match: 5. The CDR3 runs to 15 residues. The germline CDR1 and CDR2 sequences are SEHNR and FQNEAQ (reference sequence). The CDR3 is CASSMTSGRRYEQYF. The CDR3 DNA reads TGTGCCAGCAGCATGACTAGCGGGAGGCGATACGAGCAGTACTTC.

V gene TRBV2 combines with J gene TRBJ2-7; D possibly corresponds to TRBD2 (5 bases). V lost 3 bases and J lost 3, with 9 bases in between. CDR1 and CDR2 from the germline V gene are SNHLY and FYNNEI. CDR3 size: 13 residues. The CDR3, as DNA: TGTGCCAGCAGTGATTCCGGACTCTACGAGCAGTACTTC. Amino acid sequence: CASSDSGLYEQYF.

DNA for the CDR3: TGTGCCAGCAGTTGGCCGGGAGCAAAGGGCGAGCAGTACTTC. It specifies CASSWPGAKGEQYF. The V and J genes are TRBV27 and TRBJ2-7; TRBD2 is a possible D gene (6 bases). The CDR3 length is 14 residues. The V and J ends lost 4 bases and 6 bases respectively, with 16 bases between them. Germline assignment: CDR1 MNHEY and CDR2 SMNVEV (reference sequence).

The sample holds one count of this clone. The chain uses TRBV6-5 and TRBJ2-1; tentative D call: TRBD2 (5 bases). Trimming took off 3 bases at V and 10 bases at J, with 22 bases between the two ends. The V gene's germline CDR1 is MNHEY and CDR2 SVGAGI. The CDR3 runs 16 residues. CDR3 residues: CASSYSERRKGGEQFF. DNA of the CDR3: TGTGCCAGCAGTTATTCTGAGCGGAGGAAGGGCGGGGAGCAGTTCTTC.

The V and J genes are TRBV19 and TRBJ2-7; D is perhaps TRBD1 (6 bases). Germline assignment: CDR1 LNHDA and CDR2 SQIVND (reference sequence). This CDR3 is built from 16 residues. V lost 3 bases and J 5 bases, leaving 20 bases between the germline ends. The CDR3 reads CASSIKGGQGRNEQYF. CDR3 bases: TGTGCCAGTAGTATCAAAGGAGGTCAGGGGCGGAACGAGCAGTACTTC. Using reference TRBV19 and TRBJ2-7 for the parts outside the CDR3, the full variable domain is DGGITQSPKYLFRKEGQNVTLSCEQNLNHDAMYWYRQDPGQGLRLIYYSQIVNDFQKGDIAEGYSVSREKKESFPLTVTSAQKNPTAFYLCASSIKGGQGRNEQYFGPGTRLTVT.

The genes are TRBV6-5 and TRBJ1-1; the match to TRBD1 covers 9 bases. The CDR3 totals 15 residues. After removal of 7 bases from V and 3 bases from J, the junction contained 9 bases not matched to a gene. Germline V gene data show CDR1 as MNHEY and CDR2 as SVGAGI. The CDR3 DNA sequence: TGTGCCAGCACCCTTAGCCGGACAGGGGACACTGAAGCTTTCTTT. Encoded protein: CASTLSRTGDTEAFF.

The V call is TRBV2, the J call TRBJ1-5; 8 nucleotides line up with TRBD1. This CDR3 has 15 amino acids. The ends lost 5 bases at V and 1 base at J; junction bases unmatched: 4. Germline CDR1 SNHLY, CDR2 FYNNEI. The CDR3 sequence: CASSRDRTSNQPQHF. Here the CDR3 DNA reads TGTGCCAGCAGTAGGGACAGGACAAGCAATCAGCCCCAGCATTTT.

This rearrangement joins TRBV4-2 to TRBJ2-6; 9 positions agree with TRBD2. Germline V lookup: CDR1 LGHNA, CDR2 YNFKEQ. Trimming removed 4 bases from V and 0 bases from J; junction bases left unmatched: 10. This CDR3 is built from 19 residues. Here the CDR3 reads CASSLFIAGANSGANVLTF. CDR3 nucleotide sequence: TGTGCCAGCAGCCTCTTTATAGCGGGGGCTAACTCTGGGGCCAACGTCCTGACTTTC.

The rearrangement uses TRBV19 and TRBJ2-2; D not resolved. The CDR3 extends over 16 amino acids. Germline V gives CDR1 LNHDA, CDR2 SQIVND (reference sequence). V shed 2 bases and J shed 6 bases, with 16 bases lying between them. CDR3 DNA sequence: TGTGCCAGTAGTATATTTGCTAGATCTAGGTCCGGGGAGCTGTTTTTT. Its protein product is CASSIFARSRSGELFF.

The chain joins TRBV7-9 to TRBJ1-5; 10 bases are shared with TRBD1. This CDR3 region has 16 residues. Unmatched junction bases numbered 9, after V lost 3 bases and J lost 7 bases. CDR1 is SEHNR and CDR2 is FQNEAQ in the germline V gene (reference sequence). CDR3 in amino acids: CASSFGDRGVRQPQHF. The CDR3 DNA reads as TGTGCCAGCAGCTTCGGGGACAGGGGCGTCAGGCAGCCCCAGCATTTT.

The chain recombines TRBV11-3 with TRBJ2-5; tentatively, D is TRBD1 (6 bases). CDR1 is SGHNT and CDR2 is YENEEA in the germline V gene. This CDR3 has 13 residues. Trimming cost V 1 base and J 7 bases, with 10 bases left between them. CDR3 bases: TGTGCCAGCAGCTTAGGGACAGCTGGGACCCAGTACTTC. Its protein product is CASSLGTAGTQYF.

This sequence joins TRBV5-1 and TRBJ1-2; 7 nucleotides align to TRBD1. CDR1 and CDR2 (germline): SGHRS, YFSETQ. Unmatched junction bases numbered 5, after V lost 0 bases and J lost 6 bases. This CDR3 has 14 amino acids. CDR3 in amino acids: CASSLDQTGHGYTF. The DNA of the CDR3 is TGCGCCAGCAGCTTGGATCAGACAGGGCATGGCTACACCTTC. Filled out from reference TRBV5-1 and TRBJ1-2, the complete variable domain reads KAGVTQTPRYLIKTRGQQVTLSCSPISGHRSVSWYQQTPGQGLQFLFEYFSETQRNKGNFPGRFSGRQFSNSRSEMNVSTLELGDSALYLCASSLDQTGHGYTFGSGTRLTVV.

This clone was seen many times. This chain uses TRBV7-9 with TRBJ2-1; a weak D match, TRBD2 (6 bases). Per the germline V gene, CDR1 is SEHNR and CDR2 is FQNEAQ (reference sequence). V dropped 5 bases and J dropped 8 bases, with 16 bases sitting between them. This CDR3 region has 14 residues. CDR3 sequence reads: CASSPLMGGDEQFF. In nucleotides, the CDR3 is TGTGCCAGCAGCCCACTCATGGGAGGCGATGAGCAGTTCTTC.